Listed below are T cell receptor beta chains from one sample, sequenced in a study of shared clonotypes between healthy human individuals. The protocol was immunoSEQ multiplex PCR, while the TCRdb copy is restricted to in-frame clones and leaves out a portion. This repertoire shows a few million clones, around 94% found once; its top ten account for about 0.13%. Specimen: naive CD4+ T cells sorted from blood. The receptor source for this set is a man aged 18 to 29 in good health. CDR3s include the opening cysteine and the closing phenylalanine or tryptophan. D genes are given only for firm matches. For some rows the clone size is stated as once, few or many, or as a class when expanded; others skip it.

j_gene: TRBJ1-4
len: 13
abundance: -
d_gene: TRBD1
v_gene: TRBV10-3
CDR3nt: TGTGCCATCAGTGCAGGGGGTGGCGAAAAACTGTTTTTT
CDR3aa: CAISAGGGEKLFF

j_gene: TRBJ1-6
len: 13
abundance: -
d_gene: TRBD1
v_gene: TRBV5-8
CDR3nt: TGTGCCAGCAGCCGTCAGGGGGGTCCCCTCCTCCACTTT
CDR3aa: CASSRQGGPLLHF

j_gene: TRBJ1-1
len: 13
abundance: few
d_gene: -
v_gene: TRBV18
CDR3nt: TGTGCCAGCTCACCACAGGAAGACACTGAAGCTTTCTTT
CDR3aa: CASSPQEDTEAFF

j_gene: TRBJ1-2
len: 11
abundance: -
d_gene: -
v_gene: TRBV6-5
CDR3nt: TGTGCCAGCCTAGGACACTATGGCTACACCTTC
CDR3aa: CASLGHYGYTF

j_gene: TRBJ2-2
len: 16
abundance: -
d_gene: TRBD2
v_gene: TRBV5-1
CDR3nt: TGCGCCAGCAGCTCTTCTAGCGGGGCGAACACCGGGGAGCTGTTTTTT
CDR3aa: CASSSSSGANTGELFF

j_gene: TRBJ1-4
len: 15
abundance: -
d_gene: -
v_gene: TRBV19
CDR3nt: TGTGCCAGTAGTATAGTGGGGGCGACTAATGAAAAACTGTTTTTT
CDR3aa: CASSIVGATNEKLFF

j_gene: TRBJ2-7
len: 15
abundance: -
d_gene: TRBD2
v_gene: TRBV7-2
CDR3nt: TGTGCCAGCAGCATAGCGGGAACCCACACCTACGAGCAGTACTTC
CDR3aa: CASSIAGTHTYEQYF

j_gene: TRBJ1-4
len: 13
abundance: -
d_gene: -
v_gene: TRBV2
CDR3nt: TGTGCCAGCAGTAGGGCTCGGGATGAAAAACTGTTTTTT
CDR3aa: CASSRARDEKLFF

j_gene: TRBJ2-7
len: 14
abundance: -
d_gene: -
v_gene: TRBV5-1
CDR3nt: TGCGCCAGCAGCTCGGCCAGGGCGGACTACGAGCAGTACTTC
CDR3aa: CASSSARADYEQYF

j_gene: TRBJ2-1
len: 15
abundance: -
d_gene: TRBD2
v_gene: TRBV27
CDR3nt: TGTGCCAGCAGTTTGACTAGCGGGTCATACAATGAGCAGTTCTTC
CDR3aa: CASSLTSGSYNEQFF

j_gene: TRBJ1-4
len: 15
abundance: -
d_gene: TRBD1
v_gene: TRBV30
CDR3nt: TGTGCCTGGAGGGTTACAGGGGGAACTAATGAAAAACTGTTTTTT
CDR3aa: CAWRVTGGTNEKLFF

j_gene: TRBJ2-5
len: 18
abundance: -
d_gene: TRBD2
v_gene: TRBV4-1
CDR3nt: TGCGCCAGCAGCCAAGGTTTGCTAGCGGGAACTCTCCAAGAGACCCAGTACTTC
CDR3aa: CASSQGLLAGTLQETQYF

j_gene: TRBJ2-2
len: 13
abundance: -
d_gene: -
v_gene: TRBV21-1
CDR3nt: TGTGCCAGCAGCCACCGACTGACCGGGGAGCTGTTTTTT
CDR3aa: CASSHRLTGELFF

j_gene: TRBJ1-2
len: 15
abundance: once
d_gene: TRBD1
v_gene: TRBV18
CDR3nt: TGTGCCAGCTCGCGGACAGGCCTGGAGCGGGTTGGCTACACCTTC
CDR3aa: CASSRTGLERVGYTF

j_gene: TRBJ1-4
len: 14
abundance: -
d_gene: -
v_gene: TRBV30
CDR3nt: TGTGCCTGGAGTGTCGGGGGGAATAATGAAAAACTGTTTTTT
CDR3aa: CAWSVGGNNEKLFF

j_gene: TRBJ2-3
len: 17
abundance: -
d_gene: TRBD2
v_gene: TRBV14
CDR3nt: TGTGCCAGCAGCACGCTGAAAGCGGGAGGTCGCACAGATACGCAGTATTTT
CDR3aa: CASSTLKAGGRTDTQYF

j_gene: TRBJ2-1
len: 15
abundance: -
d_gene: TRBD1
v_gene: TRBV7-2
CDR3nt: TGTGCCAGCAGCAAGGACAGGGCTGTCTACAATGAGCAGTTCTTC
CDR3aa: CASSKDRAVYNEQFF

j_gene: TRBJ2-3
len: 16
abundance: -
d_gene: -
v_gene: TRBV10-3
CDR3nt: TGTGCCATCAGTCCCAACCGGGCTCCCACCGGAGATACGCAGTATTTT
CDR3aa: CAISPNRAPTGDTQYF

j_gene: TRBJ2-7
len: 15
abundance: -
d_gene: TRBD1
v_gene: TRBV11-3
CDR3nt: TGTGCCAGCAGCTATAGGACAGGGTTGACCTACGAGCAGTACTTC
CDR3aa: CASSYRTGLTYEQYF

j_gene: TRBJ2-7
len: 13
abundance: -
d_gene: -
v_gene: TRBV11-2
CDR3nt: TGTGCCAGCAGCTCGGACCGAAGGGACGAGCAGTACTTC
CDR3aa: CASSSDRRDEQYF

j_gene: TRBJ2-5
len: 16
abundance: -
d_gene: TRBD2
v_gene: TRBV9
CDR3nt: TGTGCCAGCAGCGTGGGACTAGCGGGAGCTCAAGAGACCCAGTACTTC
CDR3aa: CASSVGLAGAQETQYF

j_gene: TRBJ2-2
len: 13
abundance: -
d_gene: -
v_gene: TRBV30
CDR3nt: TGTGCCTGGAGTGGCACGAACACCGGGGAGCTGTTTTTT
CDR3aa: CAWSGTNTGELFF

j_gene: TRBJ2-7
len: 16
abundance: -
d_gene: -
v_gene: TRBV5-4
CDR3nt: TGTGCCAGCAGCTTGGGTGGCGGAGTGAGCTCCTACGAGCAGTACTTC
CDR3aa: CASSLGGGVSSYEQYF

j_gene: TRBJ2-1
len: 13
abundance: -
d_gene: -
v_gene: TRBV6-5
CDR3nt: TGTGCCAGCATGAGGGGAAGTTACAATGAGCAGTTCTTC
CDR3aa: CASMRGSYNEQFF

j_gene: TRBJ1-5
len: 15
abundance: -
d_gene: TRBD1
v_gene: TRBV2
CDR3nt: TGTGCCAGCACTATGGACAGGGTCAGCAATCAGCCCCAGCATTTT
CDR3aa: CASTMDRVSNQPQHF

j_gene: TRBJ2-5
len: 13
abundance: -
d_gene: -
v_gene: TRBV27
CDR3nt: TGTGCCAGCAGTTTGGAGAGGCAGGGGACCCAGTACTTC
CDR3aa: CASSLERQGTQYF

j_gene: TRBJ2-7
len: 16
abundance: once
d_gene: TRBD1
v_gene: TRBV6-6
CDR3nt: TGTGCCAGCAGCCCTCATTCGGGACAGGGCTTAGGCGAGCAGTACTTC
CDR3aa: CASSPHSGQGLGEQYF